Below, 15 T cell receptor beta chains from the same sample are listed, as sequenced in a study of T cell repertoires in aging, cancer and after chemotherapy. TCR beta rearrangements were amplified from peripheral blood genomic DNA. Multiplex touch-down PCR with TRB-A/B primers amplified rearranged V-D-J TRB sequences. TCRdb processed the multiplex PCR reads anew with MiXCR; each CDR3 protein has one entry. The data hold 1,500 to 2,000 distinct CDR3 sequences, with less than 30% observed a single time. Sequencing input: blood. The source is a human donor with a solid tumor.

V gene TRBV27 combines with J gene TRBJ1-2; TRBD1 matches at 9 bases. The CDR3 runs to 14 residues. V lost 3 bases to trimming and J lost 7 bases; unmatched junction nucleotides: 6. Germline V CDR1 and CDR2: MNHEY, SMNVEV (reference sequence). CDR3 DNA sequence: TGTGCCAGCAGTTTTGGGATGGGACAGGGTGGCTACACCTTC. Its translation: CASSFGMGQGGYTF.

This clonotype was counted a few times. This chain links TRBV20-1 with TRBJ2-7; 9 nucleotides match TRBD1. V shed 5 bases, J shed 0 bases, and the junction held 8 bases outside the gene matches. This CDR3 has 15 amino acids. Germline V gene sequence: CDR1 DFQATT, CDR2 SNEGSKA (reference sequence). CDR3 sequence: CSAHQPGQGSYEQYF. CDR3 nucleotides: TGCAGTGCTCACCAGCCGGGACAGGGCTCCTACGAGCAGTACTTC.

This clonotype turned up a few times. The chain couples TRBV6-6 to TRBJ1-1; the match to TRBD1 covers 12 bases. Trimming at V came to 3 bases and at J to 7 bases, leaving 9 bases not matched to a gene. The CDR3 runs 16 residues. Per germline, CDR1 MNHNY and CDR2 SVGAGI (reference sequence). The CDR3 reads CASSYGTGGVKGEAFF. The CDR3 bases are TGTGCCAGCAGTTATGGGACAGGGGGCGTAAAAGGTGAAGCTTTCTTT.

This clonotype rates as medium-sized (0.01 to 0.1%). The chain combines TRBV20-1 with TRBJ1-2, with 8 bases that match TRBD1. The CDR3 runs 14 residues. Germline lookup yields CDR1 DFQATT and CDR2 SNEGSKA (reference sequence). The V segment lost 2 bases and the J segment 1 base; nucleotides outside the gene matches: 3. The CDR3 loop is CSARQGAGNYGYTF. CDR3 bases: TGCAGTGCTAGACAGGGGGCGGGTAACTATGGCTACACCTTC.

The chain couples TRBV19 to TRBJ1-2; 10 nucleotides match TRBD1. Germline CDR1 reads LNHDA; CDR2 reads SQIVND (reference sequence). CDR3 length: 16 amino acids. The junction had 7 bases not matched to a gene; V was cut back by 3 bases and J by 3 bases. In DNA, the CDR3 is TGTGCCAGTAGTATGCCCACGGGACAGGGGTACTATGGCTACACCTTC. This encodes CASSMPTGQGYYGYTF.

This clonotype was found a few times. The gene calls are TRBV10-3 and TRBJ2-7; no clear D. Per the germline V gene, CDR1 is ENHRY and CDR2 is SYGVKD. CDR3 length: 15 residues. The V end lost 0 bases, the J end lost 5 bases, and 14 bases lay between the germline ends. The CDR3 sequence: CAISESPVPPDEQYF. In DNA, the CDR3 is TGTGCCATCAGTGAGTCACCAGTCCCGCCGGACGAGCAGTACTTC.

Judged by abundance, this clonotype is medium-sized. The chain combines TRBV7-9 with TRBJ2-7; D gene uncertain. V lost 1 base to trimming and J lost 2 bases, with 3 bases between them. The CDR3 has 12 residues. The germline V gene has CDR1 SEHNR and CDR2 FQNEAQ (reference sequence). Here the CDR3 reads CASSLDTYEQYF. Written as DNA, the CDR3 is TGTGCCAGCAGCTTAGACACCTACGAGCAGTACTTC.

This rearrangement joins TRBV6-1 to TRBJ2-3, with a weak D call TRBD2 (6 bases). CDR1 and CDR2 (germline): MNHNS, SASEGT. V was shortened by 1 base and J by 1 base, with 9 bases between the two germline ends. This CDR3 has 15 amino acids. Here the CDR3 DNA reads TGTGCCAGCAGTGAAGTTGGAGGGGGCACAGATACGCAGTATTTT. Its translation is CASSEVGGGTDTQYF.

By share, this clonotype ranks as large. The chain uses TRBV11-2 and TRBJ1-2, with TRBD1 as a possible D gene (5 bases). The CDR3 sequence is 14 residues long. CDR1 and CDR2 from the germline V gene are SGHAT and FQNNGV. V was trimmed by 4 bases and J by 6 bases, leaving 15 bases between them. The CDR3 loop is CASSSSMGQDGYTF. CDR3 coding DNA: TGTGCCAGCAGCTCGTCGATGGGGCAGGATGGCTACACCTTC.

This clonotype rates as large. V is TRBV20-1 and J is TRBJ1-2; D may be TRBD1 (5 bases). Germline loops: CDR1 DFQATT, CDR2 SNEGSKA (reference sequence). This CDR3 has 13 amino acids. V dropped 6 bases and J dropped 5 bases, with 16 bases sitting between them. CDR3 in amino acids: CSADRQRVYGYTF. The CDR3 nucleotides read TGCAGTGCCGACAGACAGAGGGTGTATGGCTACACCTTC.

In its sample, this clonotype was seen a few times. The rearrangement links TRBV5-4 to TRBJ1-2, with D perhaps matching TRBD1 (6 bases). From germline, CDR1 is SGHNT and CDR2 YYREEE (reference sequence). This CDR3 has 13 amino acids. V was shortened by 3 bases and J by 2 bases, with 8 bases between the two germline ends. For the CDR3, the DNA is TGTGCCAGCAGCTGGGACACAAACTATGGCTACACCTTC. This sequence encodes CASSWDTNYGYTF.

In its sample, this clonotype is large. The J gene is TRBJ2-7, the V gene TRBV5-1; the D gene could be TRBD1 or TRBD2 (7 bases each). This CDR3 has 14 amino acids. CDR1 and CDR2 from the germline V gene are SGHRS and YFSETQ. Deletions cut 0 bases from V and 2 bases from J, with 9 bases between. CDR3 nucleotides: TGCGCCAGCAGCTTGGCAGGGGGGGCCTACGAGCAGTACTTC. Translating gives CASSLAGGAYEQYF.

The V and J genes are TRBV30 and TRBJ1-4; 9 bases agree with TRBD1. CDR1 and CDR2 from the germline V gene are GTSNPN and SVGIG (reference sequence). The CDR3 runs to 16 residues. V gave up 3 bases and J gave up 2 bases; unmatched junction bases: 7. The DNA of the CDR3 is TGTGCCTGGAGAGTCCCGGGACAGGGCACTAATGAAAAACTGTTTTTT. It translates to CAWRVPGQGTNEKLFF.

This clonotype turned up a few times. J is TRBJ1-1 and V is TRBV12-3 or TRBV12-4; D gene unclear. The CDR3 sequence is 11 residues long. V lost 5 bases and J lost 1, with 2 bases in between. The CDR3 sequence: CASSRNTEAFF. The DNA for the CDR3 is TGTGCCAGCAGTAGGAACACTGAAGCTTTCTTT.

In its sample, this clonotype ranks as large (0.1 to 1%). This chain joins TRBV29-1 and TRBJ2-7; TRBD2 might be the D (7 bases). The CDR3 has 13 amino acids. With 3 bases removed from V and 3 bases from J, the gap between germline ends came to 12 bases. CDR1 and CDR2 from the germline V gene are SQVTM and ANQGSEA. The CDR3 is CSVDKGGNYEQYF. CDR3 nucleotide sequence: TGCAGCGTTGATAAGGGGGGGAACTACGAGCAGTACTTC.